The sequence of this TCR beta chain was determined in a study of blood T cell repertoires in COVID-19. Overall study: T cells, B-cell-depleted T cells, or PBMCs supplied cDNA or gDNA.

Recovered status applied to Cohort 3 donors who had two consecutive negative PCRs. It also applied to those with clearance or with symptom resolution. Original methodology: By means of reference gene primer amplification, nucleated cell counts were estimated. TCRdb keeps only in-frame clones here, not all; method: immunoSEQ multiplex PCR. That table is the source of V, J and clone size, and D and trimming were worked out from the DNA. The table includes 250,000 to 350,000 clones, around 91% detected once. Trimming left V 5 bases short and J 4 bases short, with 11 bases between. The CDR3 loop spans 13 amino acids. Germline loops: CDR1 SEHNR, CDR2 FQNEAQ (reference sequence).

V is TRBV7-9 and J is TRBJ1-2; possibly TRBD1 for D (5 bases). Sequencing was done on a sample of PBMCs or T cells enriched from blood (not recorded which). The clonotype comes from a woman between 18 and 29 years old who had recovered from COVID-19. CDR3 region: CASSLTRGYGYTF. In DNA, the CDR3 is TGTGCCAGCAGCCTTACAAGGGGCTATGGCTACACCTTC.